This TCR beta chain appears in the sequencing data of a study of CXCR3-negative and CXCR3-positive naive CD8 T cells. Regarding the study as a whole: Both naive subsets, CXCR3-negative and CXCR3-positive, displayed similar TRBV-TRBJ usage, unlike memory cells.

The study made its TRB cDNA libraries by 5' RACE, adding UMI labels. TCRdb reprocessed the 5' RACE reads, keeping one entry per CDR3 protein, no DNA. Across 5,000 to 6,500 distinct CDR3 sequences, the top ten clones capture around 2% of the sample. In triplicate, each CD8+ T cell subset was sorted at under 350,000 cells per replicate. CD45RO-CCR7+CD27+CD95- defined naive CD8+ T cells. CDR1 is MNHEY, CDR2 SVGEGT, per germline. This CDR3 is built from 13 residues. Of note for this clonotype: Its antigen is unknown.

The clonotype was recovered from a human donor in good health. Some clones in this sample may be carry-over from other donors' samples. The sequencing input was naive CXCR3- CD8+ T cells from blood. Stated subset: CD45RO-CCR7+CD27+CD95- naive CD8+ T cells lacking CXCR3 (TNR3-). J is TRBJ2-7 and V is TRBV6-2 or TRBV6-3; TCRdb's D call of TRBD2 is untestable without DNA. CDR3 protein: CASSSPPTYEQYF.